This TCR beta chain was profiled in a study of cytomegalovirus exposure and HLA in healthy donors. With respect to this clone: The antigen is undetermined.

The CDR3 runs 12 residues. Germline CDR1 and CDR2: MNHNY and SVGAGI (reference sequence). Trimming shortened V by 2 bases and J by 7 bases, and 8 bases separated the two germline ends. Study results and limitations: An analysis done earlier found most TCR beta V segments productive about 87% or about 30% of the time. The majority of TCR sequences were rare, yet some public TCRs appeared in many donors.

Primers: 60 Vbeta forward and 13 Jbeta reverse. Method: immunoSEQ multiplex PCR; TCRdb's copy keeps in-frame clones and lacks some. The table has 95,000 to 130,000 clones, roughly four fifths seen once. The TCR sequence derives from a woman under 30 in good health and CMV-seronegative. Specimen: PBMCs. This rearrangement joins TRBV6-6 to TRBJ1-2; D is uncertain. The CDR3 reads CASSYPGGGYTF. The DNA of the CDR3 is TGTGCCAGCAGTTACCCGGGAGGTGGCTACACCTTC.